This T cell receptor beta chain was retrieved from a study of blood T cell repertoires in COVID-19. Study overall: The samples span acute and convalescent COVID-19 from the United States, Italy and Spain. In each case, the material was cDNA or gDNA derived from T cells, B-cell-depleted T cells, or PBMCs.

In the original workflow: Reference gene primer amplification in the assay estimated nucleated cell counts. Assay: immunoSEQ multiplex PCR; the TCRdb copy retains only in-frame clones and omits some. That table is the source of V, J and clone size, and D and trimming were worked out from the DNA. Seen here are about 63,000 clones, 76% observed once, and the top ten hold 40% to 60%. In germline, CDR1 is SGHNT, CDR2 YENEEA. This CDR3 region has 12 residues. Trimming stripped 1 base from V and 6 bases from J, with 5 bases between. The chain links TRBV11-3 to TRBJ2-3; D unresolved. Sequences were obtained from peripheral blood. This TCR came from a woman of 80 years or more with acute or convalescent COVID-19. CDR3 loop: CASSLASDTQYF. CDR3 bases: TGTGCCAGCAGCTTAGCTTCTGATACGCAGTATTTT.